A selection of T cell receptor beta chains follows, all from one sample in a study of cytotoxic CD8 clonotypes in ibrutinib-treated CLL. Sequencing used immunoSEQ multiplex PCR; TCRdb keeps in-frame clones, though not all of them. The table shows 250,000 to 350,000 clones, with 76% occurring only once. The specimen was PBMCs, collected at disease progression, from a patient treated with ibrutinib. These receptors all stem from a human donor with chronic lymphocytic leukemia. Both conserved end residues are part of each CDR3. A D gene is named only where the DNA matches it firmly. Size values are once, few and many counts, or a class for expanded clones, and some rows have none.

clone_size	v_call	j_call	d_call	cdr3_nt	cdr3_aa
-	TRBV19	TRBJ2-6	-	TGTGCCAGTAGCCGTCTTTGGAGCTCTGGGGCCAACGTCCTGACTTTC	CASSRLWSSGANVLTF
-	TRBV6-1	TRBJ2-3	-	TGTGCCAGCCGGGGGGCGCGTCTCACAGATACGCAGTATTTT	CASRGARLTDTQYF
once	TRBV4-3	TRBJ2-3	-	TGCGCCAGCAGCCAAGACGATAAGGGGAGTTACACGAGGCAGGGAGATACGCAGTATTTT	CASSQDDKGSYTRQGDTQYF
-	TRBV14	TRBJ2-3	-	TGTGCCAGCAGCCAAGAGCTGGGAGACACGCAGTATTTT	CASSQELGDTQYF
-	TRBV5-1	TRBJ2-3	TRBD2	TGCGCCAGCAGCTTGGTAGCGGGGCTATACACAGATACGCAGTATTTT	CASSLVAGLYTDTQYF
few	TRBV4-1	TRBJ2-1	-	TGCGCCAGCAGCCAAGCGGGACATTTTGATGAGCAGTTCTTC	CASSQAGHFDEQFF
-	TRBV6-1	TRBJ1-1	-	TGTGCCAGCAATGTGGCCCCGAACACTGAAGCTTTCTTT	CASNVAPNTEAFF
-	TRBV5-1	TRBJ1-1	TRBD1	TGCGCCAGCAGCTTGTTCGGGACAGGGGGCGCCGACACTGAAGCTTTCTTT	CASSLFGTGGADTEAFF
-	TRBV7-9	TRBJ2-7	-	TGTGCCAGCAGCTTTTCAGGGTCCCACGAGCAGTACTTC	CASSFSGSHEQYF
-	TRBV19	TRBJ2-3	-	TGTGCCAGTAGTATGTGGCGGGGAGGCACAGATACGCAGTATTTT	CASSMWRGGTDTQYF
-	TRBV2	TRBJ2-7	-	TGTGCCAGCAGAGAACCGGGACTGCAGTACTTC	CASREPGLQYF
-	TRBV15	TRBJ1-4	TRBD1	TGTGCCACCAGCATGGACAGGGGGAATGAAAAACTGTTTTTT	CATSMDRGNEKLFF
-	TRBV25-1	TRBJ1-2	-	TGTGCCAGCACTCTCGACGGGAGGGGCGGCTACACCTTC	CASTLDGRGGYTF
-	TRBV11-2	TRBJ2-3	-	TGTGCCAGCAGCGGGAGGCCTAGCACAGATACGCAGTATTTT	CASSGRPSTDTQYF
few	TRBV4-3	TRBJ1-4	-	TGCGCCAGCAGCCCCCGGACAGCGGATAATGAAAAACTGTTTTTT	CASSPRTADNEKLFF
few	TRBV5-1	TRBJ2-2	-	TGCGCCAGCAGCGATCACACCGGGGAGCTGTTTTTT	CASSDHTGELFF
-	TRBV29-1	TRBJ2-7	-	TGCAGCGTTGAAGGGCAGGGGAAACAGTACTTC	CSVEGQGKQYF